This TCR beta chain was sequenced during a study of cytomegalovirus exposure and HLA in healthy donors. Study findings and constraints: When a later analysis was performed, an Asian-associated ancestry cluster reportedly had fewer N-insertions than the approximately 680-donor mean. Most subjects' HLA-A and HLA-B alleles were reportedly predicted from TCR beta sequences.

This CDR3 has 15 residues. J gave up 4 bases and V 6 bases, and 7 bases lay outside the gene matches. Germline loops: CDR1 MNHEY, CDR2 SVGAGI. With regard to this clone: The antigen is not known.

The PCR contained 60 Vbeta and 13 Jbeta primers. The protocol was immunoSEQ multiplex PCR, while the TCRdb copy is restricted to in-frame clones and leaves out a portion. Counted here are about 95,000 clones, approximately 80% occurring once; the ten biggest clones make up about 5%. Material for sequencing was PBMCs. The chain couples TRBV6-5 to TRBJ1-1, with 11 bases that match TRBD1. The TCR originated in a woman aged 40 to 50 in good health and CMV-seronegative. The CDR3 sequence: CASSAPGTGGTEAFF. CDR3 nucleotides: TGTGCCAGCAGCGCCCCCGGGACAGGGGGCACTGAAGCTTTCTTT.